The present T cell receptor (beta chain) was sequenced within a study of blood T cell repertoires in COVID-19. In the case of this clone: At one boundary the junction diverges from the germline segment, which might be a read error.

TCRdb's table, derived via immunoSEQ multiplex PCR, lists solely in-frame clones and lacks some. The data contain a few hundred thousand clones, roughly 86% of them seen just once; the ten biggest clones take up less than 2%. Germline V lookup: CDR1 MNHNS, CDR2 SASEGT. The CDR3 length is 13 residues. Sequenced: PBMCs or T cells enriched from blood (not recorded which). The sequence was collected from a woman aged 55-69 years who had recovered from COVID-19. This rearrangement joins TRBV6-1 to TRBJ1-5; perhaps TRBD1 as D (5 bases). The CDR3 DNA reads as TGTGCCAGCAGCGAAGCCCCCGGGGGGCCCCAGCATTTT. The encoded protein is CASSEAPGGPQHF.